This T cell receptor (beta chain) was captured in a study of cytomegalovirus exposure and HLA in healthy donors. Study findings and constraints: Analysis performed later showed TCR beta chains linked to HLA being more clonally expanded than equally common others. Being productive about 87% or about 30% of the time was typical of most TCR beta V segments in an earlier analysis. A few CMV-associated chains were confirmed in vitro to be specific for CMV antigens. Altogether, more than 150 TCR beta chains were recorded as cytomegalovirus-associated.

Both 60 Vbeta primers and 13 Jbeta primers went into the PCR. Sequencing was performed with immunoSEQ multiplex PCR; in TCRdb, only in-frame clones are kept and a portion is missing. In the table there are approximately 280,000 clones, roughly 90% of which are singletons. This CDR3 region has 13 residues. Between the trimmed V and J ends, which lost 4 bases and 7 bases, there was a span of 16 bases. Germline V CDR1 and CDR2: GTSNPN, SVGIG (reference sequence). As regards this clone: Its antigen is unknown.

The clonotype was recovered from a woman younger than 35 in good health and CMV-seronegative. The chain uses TRBV30 and TRBJ1-2; a weak D match, TRBD1 (5 bases). Material: PBMCs. CDR3 protein: CAWKRQSGGGYTF. The CDR3 DNA sequence: TGTGCCTGGAAACGACAGTCAGGCGGTGGCTACACCTTC.